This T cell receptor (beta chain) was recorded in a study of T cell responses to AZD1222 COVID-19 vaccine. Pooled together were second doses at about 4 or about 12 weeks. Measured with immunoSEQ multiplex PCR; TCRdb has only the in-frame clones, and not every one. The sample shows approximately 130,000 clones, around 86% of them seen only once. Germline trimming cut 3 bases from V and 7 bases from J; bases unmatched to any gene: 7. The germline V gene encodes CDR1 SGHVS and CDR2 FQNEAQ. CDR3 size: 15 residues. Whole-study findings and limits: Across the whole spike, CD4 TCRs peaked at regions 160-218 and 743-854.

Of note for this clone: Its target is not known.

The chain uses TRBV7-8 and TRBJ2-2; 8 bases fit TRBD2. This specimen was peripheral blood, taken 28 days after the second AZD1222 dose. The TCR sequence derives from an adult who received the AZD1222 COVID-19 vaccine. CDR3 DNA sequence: TGTGCCAGCAGCTTTTGGCGGGGGGCAAACGGGGAGCTGTTTTTT. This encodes CASSFWRGANGELFF.